These 13 T cell receptor beta chains share one sample of origin, sequenced in a study of T cell responses to AZD1222 COVID-19 vaccine. Repertoires were generated with immunoSEQ multiplex PCR, while TCRdb's copy carries only in-frame clones and drops some. The sample includes about 84,000 clones, approximately 85% of them seen just once. The sample in question was peripheral blood, obtained 28 days after the second AZD1222 dose. The receptors stem from an adult who received the AZD1222 COVID-19 vaccine.

The V and J genes are TRBV7-9 and TRBJ2-5; 7 bases match TRBD2. Germline V gene sequence: CDR1 SEHNR, CDR2 FQNEAQ (reference sequence). With 0 bases clipped from V and 5 bases from J, the junction kept 6 bases outside the gene matches. There are 15 residues in the CDR3. The CDR3 here is CASSLATGGSETQYF. DNA of the CDR3: TGTGCCAGCAGCTTAGCGACCGGGGGGTCGGAGACCCAGTACTTC.

For the CDR3, the DNA is TGTGCCAGCAGCGCCGAGCGGTATGGCTACACCTTC. This translates into CASSAERYGYTF. The V call is TRBV9, the J call TRBJ1-2; no firm D call. Germline CDR1 is SGDLS and CDR2 is YYNGEE. The V gene lost 3 bases and the J gene lost 5 bases, with 8 bases spanning the gap. The CDR3 consists of 12 residues.

The chain carries TRBV18 and TRBJ2-1, with 10 nucleotides matching TRBD1. The length of the CDR3 is 17 residues. The V segment lost 4 bases and the J segment 1 base; nucleotides outside the gene matches: 7. Germline CDR1 reads KGHSH; CDR2 reads LQKENI. Written as DNA, the CDR3 is TGTGCCAGCTCACAGGGACAGGGGTTTTCTTCCTACAATGAGCAGTTCTTC. As protein: CASSQGQGFSSYNEQFF.

This clone was counted once. The gene calls are TRBV6-2 or TRBV6-3 and TRBJ1-5; D remains ambiguous. Germline CDR1 MNHEY, CDR2 SVGEGT. The CDR3 consists of 14 residues. Trimming took 2 bases from V and 2 from J, leaving 7 bases between them. The CDR3 region has the DNA TGTGCCAGCAGTTACAGCCACGGCAATCAGCCCCAGCATTTT. Amino acid sequence: CASSYSHGNQPQHF.

The gene calls are TRBV28 and TRBJ1-2; no clear D. CDR1 and CDR2 from the germline V gene are MDHEN and SYDVKM. Trimming took off 7 bases at V and 1 base at J, with 13 bases between the two ends. CDR3 length: 14 residues. The CDR3 bases are TGTGCCAGCACTCCCGGTGGATTTAACTATGGCTACACCTTC. Amino acids: CASTPGGFNYGYTF.

The chain couples TRBV5-1 to TRBJ2-5; D unclear. Deletions cut 5 bases from V and 4 bases from J, with 6 bases between. CDR1 and CDR2 from the germline V gene are SGHRS and YFSETQ. CDR3 size: 11 residues. The CDR3 protein is CASSVLETQYF. The CDR3 DNA follows: TGCGCCAGCAGTGTGCTAGAGACCCAGTACTTC. The full variable domain, in which reference TRBV5-1 and TRBJ2-5 provide the parts outside the CDR3, is KAGVTQTPRYLIKTRGQQVTLSCSPISGHRSVSWYQQTPGQGLQFLFEYFSETQRNKGNFPGRFSGRQFSNSRSEMNVSTLELGDSALYLCASSVLETQYFGPGTRLLVL.

This clone showed up just once. The chain links TRBV11-3 to TRBJ1-2; the D is unclear. The CDR3 sequence is 13 residues long. In germline, CDR1 is SGHNT, CDR2 YENEEA. V lost 5 bases, J lost 5 bases, and 12 bases lay in between. CDR3 residues: CASSPSGEYGYTF. The CDR3 region has the DNA TGTGCCAGCAGCCCCTCCGGGGAGTATGGCTACACCTTC.

The chain has TRBV6-5 and TRBJ2-5, with D unresolved. The CDR3 sequence is 13 residues long. V lost 0 bases to trimming and J lost 0 bases, with 2 bases between them. Per germline, CDR1 MNHEY and CDR2 SVGAGI. CDR3 region: CASSYSYQETQYF. The CDR3 DNA is TGTGCCAGCAGTTACTCGTACCAAGAGACCCAGTACTTC.

The rearrangement links TRBV6-1 to TRBJ1-5, with 7 bases matching TRBD1. After removal of 2 bases from V and 0 bases from J, the junction contained 7 bases not matched to a gene. CDR1 MNHNS and CDR2 SASEGT come from the germline V gene. CDR3 length: 17 amino acids. CDR3 amino acids: CASSEKDRRYSNQPQHF. CDR3 in DNA: TGTGCCAGCAGTGAAAAGGACAGGCGATATAGCAATCAGCCCCAGCATTTT.

The chain has TRBV28 and TRBJ1-2; 11 bases map to TRBD1. Germline assignment: CDR1 MDHEN and CDR2 SYDVKM. The junction had 8 bases not matched to a gene; V was cut back by 4 bases and J by 7 bases. CDR3 length: 15 amino acids. The CDR3 sequence: CASSSSGQGAGGYTF. For the CDR3, the DNA is TGTGCCAGCAGTTCCTCCGGACAGGGGGCCGGTGGCTACACCTTC.

The chain uses TRBV5-1 and TRBJ2-1; D is ambiguous. V lost 1 base, J lost 3 bases, and 17 bases lay in between. This CDR3 spans 17 amino acids. CDR1 and CDR2 from the germline V gene are SGHRS and YFSETQ. The CDR3 bases are TGCGCCAGCAGCTTGCTCGTTGGGCTTGGGGACTACAATGAGCAGTTCTTC. This gives the protein CASSLLVGLGDYNEQFF. Using reference TRBV5-1 and TRBJ2-1 for the parts outside the CDR3, the full variable domain is KAGVTQTPRYLIKTRGQQVTLSCSPISGHRSVSWYQQTPGQGLQFLFEYFSETQRNKGNFPGRFSGRQFSNSRSEMNVSTLELGDSALYLCASSLLVGLGDYNEQFFGPGTRLTVL.

This chain joins TRBV6-2 or TRBV6-3 and TRBJ1-5, with D maybe TRBD1 (5 bases). CDR1 and CDR2 from the germline V gene are MNHEY and SVGEGT. The V gene lost 1 base and the J gene lost 4 bases, with 8 bases spanning the gap. The CDR3 consists of 14 residues. Here the CDR3 reads CASSYLDKNQPQHF. The CDR3 DNA reads as TGTGCCAGCAGTTACTTGGACAAGAATCAGCCCCAGCATTTT.

The V gene is TRBV3-1 (or the pseudogene TRBV3-2), the J gene TRBJ1-2; the D is unclear. This CDR3 is 14 amino acids long. V gave up 4 bases and J gave up 1 base, with 10 bases separating them. The germline V gene encodes CDR1 LGHDT and CDR2 YNNKEL (reference sequence). The CDR3 bases are TGTGCCAGCAGCCTTAGGGATGATAACTATGGCTACACCTTC. Encoded protein: CASSLRDDNYGYTF.